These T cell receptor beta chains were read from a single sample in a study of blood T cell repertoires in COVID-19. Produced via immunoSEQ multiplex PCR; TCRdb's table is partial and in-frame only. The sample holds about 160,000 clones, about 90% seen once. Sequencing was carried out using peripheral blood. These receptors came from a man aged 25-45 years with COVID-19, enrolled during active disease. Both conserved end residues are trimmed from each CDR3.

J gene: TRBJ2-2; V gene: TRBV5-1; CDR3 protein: ASSFFGELF
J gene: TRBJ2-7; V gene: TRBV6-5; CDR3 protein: ASSSRVPLYEQY
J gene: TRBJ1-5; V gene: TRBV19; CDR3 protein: ASSLFGTGTNQPQH
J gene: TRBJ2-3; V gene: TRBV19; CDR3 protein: ASSIVSGGTDTQY
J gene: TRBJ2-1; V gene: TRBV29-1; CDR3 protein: SGGTGYDNEQF
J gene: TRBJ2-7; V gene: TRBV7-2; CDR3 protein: ASSPPAGGDFYEQY
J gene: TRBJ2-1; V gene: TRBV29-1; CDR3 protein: SVERGGEQF
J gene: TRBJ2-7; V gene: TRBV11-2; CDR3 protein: ASSLDGGYEQY
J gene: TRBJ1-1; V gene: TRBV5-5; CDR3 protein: ASSLYQGTNTEAF
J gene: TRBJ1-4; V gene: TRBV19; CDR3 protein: ASKRPGLTNEKLF
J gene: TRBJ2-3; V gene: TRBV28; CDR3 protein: ASSRNRELPLITDTQY
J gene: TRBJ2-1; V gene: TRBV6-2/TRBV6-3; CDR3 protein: ASSYYSQGSEQF
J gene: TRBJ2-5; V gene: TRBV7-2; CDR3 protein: ASSPGGALQETQY
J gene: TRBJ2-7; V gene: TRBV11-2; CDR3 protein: ASSRGVGAINYEQY
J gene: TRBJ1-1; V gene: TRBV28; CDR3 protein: ASRPQGQGAMHAF
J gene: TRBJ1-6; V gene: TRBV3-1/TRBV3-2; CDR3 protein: ASSPADRGPSPLH
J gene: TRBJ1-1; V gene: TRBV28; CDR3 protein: ASSLPRGPTEAF
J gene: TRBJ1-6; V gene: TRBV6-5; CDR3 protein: ASRWGTGESPLH
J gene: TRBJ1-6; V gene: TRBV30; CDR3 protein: ASTGLRVSPLH
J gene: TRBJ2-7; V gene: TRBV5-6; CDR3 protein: ASSPNPTGSNEQY
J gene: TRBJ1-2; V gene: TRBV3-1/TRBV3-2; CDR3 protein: ASSLRTGGRYGYT
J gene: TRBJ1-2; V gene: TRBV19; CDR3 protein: ASKPDRGANYGYT
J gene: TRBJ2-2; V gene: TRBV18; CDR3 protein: ASSPGATDTGELF
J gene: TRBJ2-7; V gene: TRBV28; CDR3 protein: ASSQYEQY
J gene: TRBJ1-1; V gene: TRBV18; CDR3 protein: ASSPTFGQMNTEAF
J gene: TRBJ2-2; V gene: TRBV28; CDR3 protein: ASSFRDAYTGELF
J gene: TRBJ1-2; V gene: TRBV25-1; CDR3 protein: ASSPNPGQEIYGYT
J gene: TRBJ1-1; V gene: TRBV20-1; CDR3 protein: RTAPEAF
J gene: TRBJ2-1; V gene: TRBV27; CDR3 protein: ASTSYNEQF